This TCR beta chain derives from a study of T cell responses to AZD1222 COVID-19 vaccine (dated by TCRdb to 2020 to 2022). As for the study more broadly: Because spike-specific TCR depth and breadth did not differ between the two schedules, AZD1222 recipients who got a second dose at roughly 4 weeks were pooled with those who got a second dose at roughly 12 weeks. Trial participants were enrolled by age into 18-55, 56-69 and 70-plus year subgroups, with around 150, 28 and 57 TCR-sequenced participants respectively. TCR sequencing was performed for some 250 trial participants, of whom about 200 were given two doses of AZD1222 and about 25 were given two doses of MenACWY control vaccine.

This clone has a single count. The antigen this receptor binds is unknown. It has no much larger one-base neighbor in the sample; base qualities were not kept. V loses 4 bases of germline sequence and J loses 4 bases, and the interval between the two ends is 22 bases. Taken from cysteine to phenylalanine, the CDR3 has 17 residues. Only CDR3 DNA is held: 51 bases, read in frame from base 1. The germline V gene (reference sequence) yields LNHDA for CDR1 and SQIVND for CDR2. The investigation overall reported the following: Because no day 14 peak-response samples were available, the repertoires could be characterized only after the peak T cell response. Conclusions about previously exposed vaccinees are limited, since just 5 or 6 AZD1222 recipients were seropositive for SARS-CoV-2 at baseline. Most participants were white British and females outnumbered males, and the authors suggested that clonal diversity may have been underestimated. The 56-69-year group was small, and its depth increase did not reach significance, likely because of low power. The vaccine-associated CD4 TCRs covered the entire spike protein, and the dominant responses fell in regions 160-218 and 743-854. Reportedly, almost half of the unique spike-specific TCRs recognized epitopes lying outside the regions that are mutated in the B.1.351 and B.1.1.7 variants. After two AZD1222 doses, both the breadth and the depth of spike-specific TCRs were significantly higher than at day 0 and than in MenACWY recipients.

The CDR3 regions of human TCRbeta chains were analyzed by immunosequencing. Per the original workflow: Repertoire TCRs were matched against a reference library of SARS-CoV-2-specific TCRs generated with the MIRA antigen-specificity platform. Breadth was defined as the fraction of unique TCRs that were SARS-CoV-2-associated, and depth was defined as the fraction of total T cells that were SARS-CoV-2-associated. Using the MIRA data, each spike-specific TCR was assigned both to the spike region to which the TCR was reactive and to a CD4 or CD8 class. Log10-transformed breadth and depth values were compared by one-way ANOVA with Sidak's multiple comparisons tests. This immuneACCESS table, as held by TCRdb, lists in-frame sequences with V and J called but not all clones. Of the missing ones, under half trace to an unresolved V gene in checked studies; the others have no known cause. The V and J calls and the clone size are those of that table, but D and trimming were determined from the DNA. This sample has 180,000 or so clones in its table, and around 90% of those were observed once. The ten largest account for 1.6% of the sample.

The time point label, read with the paper, signifies: baseline before first vaccination. Vaccinee samples came from UK trials COV001 and COV002, including a single-blind randomized controlled phase 2/3 trial of AZD1222 (ChAdOx1 nCoV-19) in healthy adults. For TCRbeta chain sequencing, PBMC samples were collected from trial participants at day 0 and at day 28 after the second dose. The clonotype was recovered from an adult in good health. Sequenced material: peripheral blood, taken on day 0 of AZD1222 vaccination. The V and J segments used are TRBV19 and TRBJ1-2; TRBD1 could be the D gene, as 6 bases match. The bases are TGTGCCAGTAGTACCCTGGCCTCGGGCAGGGGCGGCTATGGCTACACCTTC. It encodes CASSTLASGRGGYGYTF.